This record covers a single T cell receptor beta chain. The antigen remains unidentified. Primers included in the PCR were 60 Vbeta and 13 Jbeta primers. Methods used by the authors: As a later analysis found, there were around 86 million unique TCR beta chains, of which roughly 11 million were shared. Method: immunoSEQ multiplex PCR; TCRdb's copy keeps in-frame clones and lacks some. V and J calls and clone size are those listed in that table; D and trimming were worked out from the DNA. The table has 130,000 or so clones, about four fifths seen once; the top ten hold approximately 9.6%. The source of the sample is a study of cytomegalovirus exposure and HLA in healthy donors. V was clipped by 3 bases and J by 8 bases; unmatched bases: 5. Germline values: CDR1 MNHEY, CDR2 SMNVEV (reference sequence). CDR3 size: 14 residues. Findings and limits, study-wide: Among TCR sequences, most were rare, though some public TCRs appeared in many donors. An observed cluster of highly shared sequence variants was recorded as a likely sequencing artifact. Some segments of the V type, notably TRBV6-2 and TRBV6-3, were excluded as indistinguishable.

The sequence came from a woman aged 45 to 65 in good health and CMV-seropositive. Sequenced sample: PBMCs. V usage is TRBV27 and J usage is TRBJ1-2; 11 bases fit TRBD1. The chain's CDR3 is CASSFRTGGVGYTF. CDR3 bases: TGTGCCAGCAGTTTTCGGACAGGGGGCGTGGGCTACACCTTC.